The following is a T cell receptor (beta chain) sequence with its context. The data stem from a study of Ad26.COV2.S vaccination and SARS-CoV-2 variants. Study information: The donor was enrolled in the Ad26.COV2.S arm of the COV1001 trial. Once or twice, 56 days apart, Ad26.COV2.S was delivered intramuscularly.

Germline CDR1 is SGHKS and CDR2 is YYEKEE (reference sequence). This CDR3 is built from 15 residues. Deletions cut 1 base from V and 8 bases from J, with 15 bases between. Specified treatment: approximately 18 received Ad26.COV2.S at low or high dose, single or two shots; roughly 5 received placebo; per-sample allocation not given. Samples analyzed were those drawn on day 63 after the first vaccine or placebo injection. The repertoire was sequenced with immunoSEQ multiplex PCR; TCRdb's copy has only in-frame clones and lacks some. The sample carries about 680,000 clones, more than 70% recorded once. The sample consisted of peripheral blood, taken in a trial of Ad26.COV2.S vaccine versus placebo. The sequence was obtained from a person aged 18 to 59 who received the Ad26.COV2.S COVID-19 vaccine or a placebo. The rearrangement uses TRBV5-5 and TRBJ1-4, with D unresolved. The CDR3 DNA follows: TGTGCCAGCAGCTTGTTTGGCAATCCGGGGGAAAAACTGTTTTTT. Protein sequence: CASSLFGNPGEKLFF.